This TCR beta chain came from a study of beta chain features in type 1 diabetes. Germline V CDR1 and CDR2: SQVTM, ANQGSEA. V was pared by 6 bases and J by 4 bases, with 4 bases between. The CDR3 is made up of 10 amino acids. Sorting based on CD45RO/CCR7/CD25/CD127/CD95/CD27 separated CD4+ naive, central memory, regulatory and stem cell-like memory cells. In this sample, this clone turned up a few times. Its matching antigen is unknown. Overall study findings and caveats: Fewer junction insertions and more nucleotide deletions appeared in type 1 diabetes patients. Moderately but significantly shorter TCRB CDR3s were found in Type 1 diabetes patients in all four CD4+ subsets.

Expressed TCRB transcripts were sequenced because the entire RNA isolate underwent reverse transcription. Sequencing used immunoSEQ multiplex PCR; TCRdb keeps in-frame clones, though not all of them. The sample records some 100,000 clones, 30% to 50% being singletons. Sequencing was performed on stem cell memory CD4+ T cells from blood. The sequence was obtained from a woman aged 18-30 years in good health. The V and J genes are TRBV29-1 and TRBJ2-1; no clear D gene. Here the CDR3 DNA reads TGCAGCGTCTTTTACAATGAGCAGTTCTTC. Protein product: CSVFYNEQFF.